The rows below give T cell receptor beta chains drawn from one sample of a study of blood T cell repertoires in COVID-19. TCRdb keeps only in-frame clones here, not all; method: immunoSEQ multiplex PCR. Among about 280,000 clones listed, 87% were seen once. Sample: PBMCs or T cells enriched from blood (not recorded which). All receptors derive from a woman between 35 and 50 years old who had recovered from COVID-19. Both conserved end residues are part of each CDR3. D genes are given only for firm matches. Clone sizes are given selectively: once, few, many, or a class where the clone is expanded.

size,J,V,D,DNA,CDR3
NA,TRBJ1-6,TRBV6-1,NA,TGTGCCAGCAGTGAAGCCCCACACCGCGGTGAATCGGCCCTCCACTTT,CASSEAPHRGESALHF
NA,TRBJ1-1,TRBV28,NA,TGTGCCAGCAGTGAACTCCAGGGAGAAGCTTTCTTT,CASSELQGEAFF
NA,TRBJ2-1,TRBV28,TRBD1,TGTGCCAGCATCTGGACAGGGGCCAATGAGCAGTTCTTC,CASIWTGANEQFF
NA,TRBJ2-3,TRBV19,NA,TGTGCCAGTAGTATAAATGGTGGAGCCACAGATACGCAGTATTTT,CASSINGGATDTQYF
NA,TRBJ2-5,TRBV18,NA,TGTGCCAGCTCACCGGTCAGGGGAGAGACCCAGTACTTC,CASSPVRGETQYF
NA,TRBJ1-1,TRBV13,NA,TGTGCCAGCAGCTTACAGGGCCAAGCTTTCTTT,CASSLQGQAFF
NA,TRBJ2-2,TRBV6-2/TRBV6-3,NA,TGTGCCAGCAGTTATCCCAGGGGAAGAACCGGGGAGCTGTTTTTT,CASSYPRGRTGELFF
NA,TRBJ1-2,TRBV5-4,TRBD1,TGTGCCAGCAGCTTGTTGGGACAGCCCTATGGCTACACCTTC,CASSLLGQPYGYTF
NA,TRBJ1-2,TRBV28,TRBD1,TGTGCCAGCAGTTCCCCCTCAGGGGGCCTCATGGGCTACACCTTC,CASSSPSGGLMGYTF
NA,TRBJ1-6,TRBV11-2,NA,TGTGCCAGCAGCCTAGGACAGAGCTCCTATAATTCACCCCTCCACTTT,CASSLGQSSYNSPLHF
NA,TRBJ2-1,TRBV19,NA,TGTGCCAGTAGGAACCGGGACACTTACTACAATGAGCAGTTCTTC,CASRNRDTYYNEQFF
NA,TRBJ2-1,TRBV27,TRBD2,TGTGCCAGCAGTCGGCGGGCGGGAGTCCCTCGTTCCTACAATGAGCAGTTCTTC,CASSRRAGVPRSYNEQFF
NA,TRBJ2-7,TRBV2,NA,TGTGCCAGCAGTGTGGTGAGCTCCTACGAGCAGTACTTC,CASSVVSSYEQYF
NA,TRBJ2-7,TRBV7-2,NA,TGTGCCAGCAGCCCCGGTTTCTACGAGCAGTACTTC,CASSPGFYEQYF
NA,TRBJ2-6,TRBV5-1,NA,TGCGCCAGCAGCTTTACCACAGGGACTGGGGCCAACGTCCTGACTTTC,CASSFTTGTGANVLTF
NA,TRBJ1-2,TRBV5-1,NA,TGCGCCAGCAGCTCGACCGGGAAGTATGGCTACACCTTC,CASSSTGKYGYTF
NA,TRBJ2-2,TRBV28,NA,TGTGCCAGCACAGTGAGAGGCACCGGGGAGCTGTTTTTT,CASTVRGTGELFF
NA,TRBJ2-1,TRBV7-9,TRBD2,TGTGCCAGCAGCACACGACTAGCGGGAGGGAATGAGCAGTTCTTC,CASSTRLAGGNEQFF
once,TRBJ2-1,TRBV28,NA,TGTGCCACTCGGACTACCCCGTACAATGAGCAGTTCTTC,CATRTTPYNEQFF
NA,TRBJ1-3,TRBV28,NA,TGTGCCAGCAGTTTCCCCGGGTCCTCTGGAAACACCATATATTTT,CASSFPGSSGNTIYF
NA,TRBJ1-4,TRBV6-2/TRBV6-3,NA,TGTGCCAGCAGTTACCGAGAGACAGGCGATGAAAAACTGTTTTTT,CASSYRETGDEKLFF
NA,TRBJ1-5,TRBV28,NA,TGTGCCAGCAGTAATCTGATCGTGCGGGGTACCCAGCATTTT,CASSNLIVRGTQHF
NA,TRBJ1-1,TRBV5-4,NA,TGTGCCAGCAGCGAGCCTCAGGGTCACACTGAAGCTTTCTTT,CASSEPQGHTEAFF
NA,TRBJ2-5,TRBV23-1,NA,TGCGCTAACAGGGTACAAGAGACCCAGTACTTC,CANRVQETQYF
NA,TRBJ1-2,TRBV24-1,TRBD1,TGTGCCACCAGTGCGTGGTCAGGGGGAGGCTACACCTTC,CATSAWSGGGYTF